The next 15 T cell receptor beta chains were all read from a single sample in a study of T cell responses to AZD1222 COVID-19 vaccine. Some clones are missing from TCRdb's copy, which holds only in-frame ones; the method was immunoSEQ multiplex PCR. Of 60,000 to 90,000 clones listed, over 65% are singletons. The starting material was peripheral blood, obtained 28 days after the second dose of the MenACWY control vaccine. The source is an adult who received the MenACWY meningococcal vaccine as a control.

The J gene is TRBJ1-4, the V gene TRBV30, with 7 bases identical to TRBD1. Germline loops: CDR1 GTSNPN, CDR2 SVGIG (reference sequence). The ends lost 1 base at V and 3 bases at J; junction bases unmatched: 2. The CDR3 has 14 amino acids. The CDR3 region is CAWSEGAANEKLFF. The CDR3 DNA sequence: TGTGCCTGGAGTGAGGGGGCGGCTAATGAAAAACTGTTTTTT.

The chain recombines TRBV5-1 with TRBJ2-1, with 13 bases lining up with TRBD2. CDR1 is SGHRS and CDR2 is YFSETQ in the germline V gene. The trim removed 3 bases at V and 0 bases at J, leaving 18 bases unmatched. CDR3 length: 22 amino acids. CDR3 coding DNA: TGCGCCAGCAGCTGGGGACAGATCCGACTAGCGGGGGGCCTCAGCTCCTACAATGAGCAGTTCTTC. Residues: CASSWGQIRLAGGLSSYNEQFF.

The chain uses TRBV15 and TRBJ1-5, with 7 bases fitting TRBD1. The CDR3 loop spans 16 amino acids. Germline lookup yields CDR1 LNHNV and CDR2 YYDKDF (reference sequence). V shed 5 bases, J shed 4 bases, and the junction held 11 bases outside the gene matches. The CDR3 DNA follows: TGTGCCACCAGCTTGGGACCGGGACAGAGAAATCAGCCCCAGCATTTT. Encoded protein: CATSLGPGQRNQPQHF. Looking up the rest from reference TRBV15 and TRBJ1-5 gives the full variable domain: DAMVIQNPRYQVTQFGKPVTLSCSQTLNHNVMYWYQQKSSQAPKLLFHYYDKDFNNEADTPDNFQSRRPNTSFCFLDIRSPGLGDTAMYLCATSLGPGQRNQPQHFGDGTRLSIL.

In this sample, this clone turned up once. This chain uses TRBV7-3 with TRBJ2-1; D possibly matches TRBD1 or TRBD2 (5 bases each). There are 13 residues in the CDR3. Trimming stripped 3 bases from V and 10 bases from J, with 13 bases between. Per the germline V gene, CDR1 is SGHTA and CDR2 is FQGTGA. CDR3 DNA sequence: TGTGCCAGCAGCTTGATCACAGGAGGCGAGCAGTTCTTC. The encoded protein is CASSLITGGEQFF.

The genes are TRBV19 and TRBJ1-4, with a possible D match to TRBD1 (5 bases). The V gene lost 5 bases and the J gene lost 0 bases, with 10 bases spanning the gap. This CDR3 comprises 15 residues. Per germline, CDR1 LNHDA and CDR2 SQIVND (reference sequence). CDR3 in amino acids: CASSYDSSTNEKLFF. Here the CDR3 DNA reads TGTGCCAGTAGTTACGACAGCTCAACTAATGAAAAACTGTTTTTT.

DNA of the CDR3: TGTGCCAGCAGCTTGGAGCTTGGTACCGATGGCTACACCTTC. Encoded protein: CASSLELGTDGYTF. The rearrangement joins TRBV5-5 to TRBJ1-2; unclear D gene. This CDR3 contains 14 residues. Germline V lookup: CDR1 SGHKS, CDR2 YYEKEE (reference sequence). V gave up 0 bases and J gave up 6 bases, with 12 bases separating them.

CDR3 residues: CASSVEREGYYNEQFF. The CDR3 DNA reads TGTGCCAGCAGCGTAGAGCGGGAGGGTTACTACAATGAGCAGTTCTTC. This chain uses TRBV9 with TRBJ2-1, with 10 bases lining up with TRBD2. V was pared by 0 bases and J by 3 bases, with 3 bases of the junction left unmatched. The CDR3 totals 16 residues. Germline CDR1 reads SGDLS; CDR2 reads YYNGEE.

CDR3 sequence: CAISTGLDTEAFF. Here the CDR3 DNA reads TGTGCCATCAGCACAGGGTTAGATACTGAAGCTTTCTTT. V is TRBV10-3 and J is TRBJ1-1; maybe TRBD1 (6 bases). With 6 bases removed from V and 5 bases from J, the gap between germline ends came to 13 bases. CDR3 length: 13 amino acids. CDR1 and CDR2 (germline): ENHRY, SYGVKD.

The chain combines TRBV18 with TRBJ2-7; 9 bases map to TRBD2. Losses at the gene ends were 6 bases for V and 0 bases for J; bases not matched to a gene: 9. The CDR3 loop spans 16 amino acids. Germline V gene data show CDR1 as KGHSH and CDR2 as LQKENI. CDR3 protein: CASSLQGSGSSYEQYF. CDR3 sequence (DNA): TGTGCCAGCTCTCTCCAGGGTAGCGGGAGCTCCTACGAGCAGTACTTC.

This clone was recorded only once. V usage is TRBV2 and J usage is TRBJ2-1; D is possibly TRBD2 (5 bases). The CDR3 runs to 13 residues. The germline CDR1 and CDR2 sequences are SNHLY and FYNNEI. Trimming took 4 bases from V and 15 from J, leaving 19 bases between them. The CDR3 sequence: CASSAEAAAGGFF. The CDR3 DNA follows: TGTGCCAGCAGTGCAGAGGCGGCAGCCGGAGGGTTCTTC. Filled out from reference TRBV2 and TRBJ2-1, the complete variable domain reads EPEVTQTPSHQVTQMGQEVILRCVPISNHLYFYWYRQILGQKVEFLVSFYNNEISEKSEIFDDQFSVERPDGSNFTLKIRSTKLEDSAMYFCASSAEAAAGGFFGPGTRLTVL.

For this clone: One end of the junction fails to match germline, which may point to a read error. The rearrangement joins TRBV7-7 to TRBJ2-5, with D unclear. The CDR3 runs to 13 residues. In germline, CDR1 is SSHAT, CDR2 FNYEAQ (reference sequence). CDR3 in DNA: TGTGCTAGCAGCCTCCGCCCACAAGAGACCCAGTACTTC. Translating it yields CASSLRPQETQYF.

The chain uses TRBV9 and TRBJ2-1, with 14 bases identical to TRBD2. CDR1 and CDR2 from the germline V gene are SGDLS and YYNGEE. Unmatched junction bases numbered 4, after V lost 3 bases and J lost 8 bases. The CDR3 is 15 amino acids. CDR3 sequence reads: CASSAGTSGSYEQFF. The DNA for the CDR3 is TGTGCCAGCAGCGCCGGGACTAGCGGGAGCTATGAGCAGTTCTTC. The full variable domain, rest sourced from reference TRBV9 and TRBJ2-1, is DSGVTQTPKHLITATGQRVTLRCSPRSGDLSVYWYQQSLDQGLQFLIQYYNGEERAKGNILERFSAQQFPDLHSELNLSSLELGDSALYFCASSAGTSGSYEQFFGPGTRLTVL.

The chain recombines TRBV6-5 with TRBJ1-6, with D maybe TRBD1 (5 bases). CDR3 length: 15 residues. V lost 5 bases and J 7 bases, leaving 15 bases between the germline ends. Germline loops: CDR1 MNHEY, CDR2 SVGAGI. In DNA, the CDR3 is TGTGCCAGCAGTCCTGACAGCAGGGAGAATTCACCCCTCCACTTT. Translation gives CASSPDSRENSPLHF.

V gene TRBV20-1 combines with J gene TRBJ2-5; D not certain. The CDR3 consists of 11 residues. V was pared by 5 bases and J by 4 bases, with 8 bases between. CDR1 is DFQATT and CDR2 is SNEGSKA in the germline V gene (reference sequence). The CDR3 coding sequence is TGCAGTGCTGGGGATGGAGAGACCCAGTACTTC. Translated, it gives CSAGDGETQYF.

The chain carries TRBV28 and TRBJ1-1; D remains unclear. The V gene lost 9 bases and the J gene lost 1 base, with 12 bases spanning the gap. The germline gives CDR1 MDHEN, CDR2 SYDVKM. The CDR3 length is 13 residues. CDR3 protein: CASRRVTNTEAFF. The CDR3 DNA follows: TGTGCCAGTAGAAGGGTTACGAACACTGAAGCTTTCTTT.